Listed below are T cell receptor beta chains from one sample, sequenced in a study of T cells in localized non-small cell lung cancer. Using immunoSEQ multiplex PCR, the repertoire was profiled, and TCRdb retains in-frame clones only, with some absent. The table has 1,700 or so clones, around 35% seen once. Specimen: lung tumor tissue, collected before any cancer treatment. Receptor source: a male donor at least 60 years old with stage III squamous cell lung carcinoma. The CDR3 runs from the conserved cysteine through the conserved F or W. The order of the fields is V gene, J gene, D gene, clone size, CDR3 protein, CDR3 DNA. The D gene is left open where the match is weak. Clone size, where shown, is once, few, many, or a class for clones that have expanded.

v_call: TRBV15
j_call: TRBJ2-7
d_call: .
clone_size: few
cdr3_aa: CATSPYQGRRYEQYF
cdr3_nt: TGTGCCACCAGCCCGTACCAGGGGAGGAGGTACGAGCAGTACTTC

v_call: TRBV30
j_call: TRBJ1-6
d_call: TRBD1
clone_size: .
cdr3_aa: CACLRDSHNSPLHF
cdr3_nt: TGTGCCTGCCTACGGGACAGCCATAATTCACCCCTCCACTTT

v_call: TRBV7-5
j_call: TRBJ1-2
d_call: .
clone_size: few
cdr3_aa: CASSLVPGIEGYTF
cdr3_nt: TGTGCCAGCAGTCTGGTCCCGGGGATCGAGGGCTACACCTTC

v_call: TRBV6-8
j_call: TRBJ2-1
d_call: .
clone_size: few
cdr3_aa: CASSYKQTYNEQFF
cdr3_nt: TGTGCCAGCAGTTACAAACAGACCTACAATGAGCAGTTCTTC

v_call: TRBV6-8
j_call: TRBJ1-4
d_call: TRBD1
clone_size: .
cdr3_aa: CASRSPGTGNEKLFF
cdr3_nt: TGTGCCAGCAGAAGCCCGGGGACAGGGAATGAAAAACTGTTTTTT

v_call: TRBV19
j_call: TRBJ1-5
d_call: .
clone_size: .
cdr3_aa: CASSRIQGGNQPQHF
cdr3_nt: TGTGCCAGTAGTAGGATACAGGGAGGCAATCAGCCCCAGCATTTT

v_call: TRBV11-3
j_call: TRBJ1-3
d_call: .
clone_size: .
cdr3_aa: CASGVLSSGNTIYF
cdr3_nt: TGTGCCAGCGGGGTTCTGAGCTCTGGAAACACCATATATTTT

v_call: TRBV18
j_call: TRBJ1-4
d_call: .
clone_size: .
cdr3_aa: CASSRPNEKLFF
cdr3_nt: TGTGCCAGCTCCCGCCCAAATGAAAAACTGTTTTTT

v_call: TRBV7-5
j_call: TRBJ1-2
d_call: .
clone_size: few
cdr3_aa: CASSRDRVSYGYTF
cdr3_nt: TGTGCCAGCAGTCGGGACAGGGTCAGCTATGGCTACACCTTC

v_call: TRBV10-2
j_call: TRBJ1-5
d_call: .
clone_size: few
cdr3_aa: CASSESGVVRNQPQHF
cdr3_nt: TGCGCCAGCAGTGAGTCGGGGGTGGTTCGCAATCAGCCCCAGCATTTT

v_call: TRBV12-5
j_call: TRBJ2-5
d_call: .
clone_size: .
cdr3_aa: CASGPGPGAQYF
cdr3_nt: TGTGCTAGTGGCCCTGGCCCTGGGGCCCAGTACTTC

v_call: TRBV10-3
j_call: TRBJ1-1
d_call: .
clone_size: .
cdr3_aa: CAISESNSGNTEAFF
cdr3_nt: TGTGCCATCAGTGAGTCGAATTCCGGGAACACTGAAGCTTTCTTT

v_call: TRBV19
j_call: TRBJ2-4
d_call: .
clone_size: .
cdr3_aa: CASSLDSQQYF
cdr3_nt: TGTGCCAGTAGTCTGGACAGCCAGCAGTACTTC

v_call: TRBV9
j_call: TRBJ2-7
d_call: .
clone_size: medium-sized
cdr3_aa: CASSEGRAYEQYF
cdr3_nt: TGTGCCAGCAGTGAGGGCAGGGCCTACGAGCAGTACTTC

v_call: TRBV30
j_call: TRBJ1-3
d_call: .
clone_size: .
cdr3_aa: CAWSVKGLSGNTIYF
cdr3_nt: TGTGCCTGGAGTGTAAAGGGCCTCTCTGGAAACACCATATATTTT

v_call: TRBV28
j_call: TRBJ1-5
d_call: .
clone_size: .
cdr3_aa: CASSAGGVQPQHF
cdr3_nt: TGTGCCAGCAGTGCGGGAGGTGTCCAGCCCCAGCATTTT

v_call: TRBV11-3
j_call: TRBJ2-7
d_call: .
clone_size: medium-sized
cdr3_aa: CASSITPGLAYEQYF
cdr3_nt: TGTGCCAGCAGCATAACTCCGGGGCTCGCCTACGAGCAGTACTTC

v_call: TRBV11-3
j_call: TRBJ1-2
d_call: TRBD1
clone_size: medium-sized
cdr3_aa: CASSPTGASYGYTF
cdr3_nt: TGTGCCAGCAGCCCTACAGGGGCAAGCTATGGCTACACCTTC

v_call: TRBV9
j_call: TRBJ1-2
d_call: TRBD1
clone_size: few
cdr3_aa: CASSEGDRDGYTF
cdr3_nt: TGTGCCAGCAGTGAAGGGGACAGGGATGGCTACACCTTC

v_call: TRBV6-1
j_call: TRBJ1-1
d_call: .
clone_size: .
cdr3_aa: CASSEVSLGAEAFF
cdr3_nt: TGTGCCAGCAGTGAAGTGTCCCTAGGCGCTGAAGCTTTCTTT

v_call: TRBV11-3
j_call: TRBJ2-3
d_call: .
clone_size: hyperexpanded
cdr3_aa: CASSLGRGGGITDTQYF
cdr3_nt: TGTGCCAGCAGCTTGGGCAGGGGTGGAGGGATCACAGATACGCAGTATTTT

v_call: TRBV19
j_call: TRBJ1-3
d_call: .
clone_size: .
cdr3_aa: CASSIGRLRQTGNTIYF
cdr3_nt: TGTGCCAGTAGTATAGGACGTTTGCGGCAAACTGGAAACACCATATATTTT

v_call: TRBV6-8
j_call: TRBJ1-5
d_call: .
clone_size: few
cdr3_aa: CASSIQGSRQPQHF
cdr3_nt: TGTGCCAGCAGCATCCAGGGTTCCAGGCAGCCCCAGCATTTT

v_call: TRBV28
j_call: TRBJ2-2
d_call: TRBD2
clone_size: .
cdr3_aa: CASRPYAAGGMNTGELFF
cdr3_nt: TGTGCCAGCCGCCCGTACGCAGCGGGGGGGATGAACACCGGGGAGCTGTTTTTT

v_call: TRBV6-8
j_call: TRBJ1-1
d_call: TRBD1
clone_size: few
cdr3_aa: CASRGQGARNTEAFF
cdr3_nt: TGTGCCAGCAGGGGACAGGGGGCGAGGAACACTGAAGCTTTCTTT

v_call: TRBV19
j_call: TRBJ2-5
d_call: TRBD2
clone_size: .
cdr3_aa: CASSIGPTSGGARETQYF
cdr3_nt: TGTGCCAGTAGTATAGGGCCAACTAGCGGGGGGGCCCGGGAGACCCAGTACTTC

v_call: TRBV14
j_call: TRBJ2-1
d_call: .
clone_size: .
cdr3_aa: CASSQDWSYNEQFF
cdr3_nt: TGTGCCAGCAGCCAAGATTGGAGCTACAATGAGCAGTTCTTC

v_call: TRBV6-8
j_call: TRBJ1-1
d_call: TRBD1
clone_size: few
cdr3_aa: CASSTGAEMNTEAFF
cdr3_nt: TGTGCCAGCAGTACAGGGGCAGAGATGAACACTGAAGCTTTCTTT

v_call: TRBV11-3
j_call: TRBJ1-5
d_call: TRBD1
clone_size: medium-sized
cdr3_aa: CASSLGQSSNQPQHF
cdr3_nt: TGTGCCAGCAGCTTGGGACAGTCAAGCAATCAGCCCCAGCATTTT

v_call: TRBV19
j_call: TRBJ1-1
d_call: .
clone_size: few
cdr3_aa: CASSITLNTEAFF
cdr3_nt: TGTGCCAGTAGTATAACGCTTAACACTGAAGCTTTCTTT

v_call: TRBV6-8
j_call: TRBJ1-1
d_call: .
clone_size: few
cdr3_aa: CASNHRDTEAFF
cdr3_nt: TGTGCCAGCAACCACAGGGACACTGAAGCTTTCTTT

v_call: TRBV28
j_call: TRBJ1-5
d_call: .
clone_size: .
cdr3_aa: CASRQGKRNQPQHF
cdr3_nt: TGTGCCAGCCGGCAGGGGAAGCGCAATCAGCCCCAGCATTTT

v_call: TRBV9
j_call: TRBJ1-1
d_call: .
clone_size: .
cdr3_aa: CASSVGQGNTEAFF
cdr3_nt: TGTGCCAGCAGCGTAGGGCAGGGGAACACTGAAGCTTTCTTT

v_call: TRBV15
j_call: TRBJ1-1
d_call: .
clone_size: .
cdr3_aa: CATSTTDSNTEAFF
cdr3_nt: TGTGCCACCAGCACAACAGATTCGAACACTGAAGCTTTCTTT

v_call: TRBV10-1
j_call: TRBJ2-3
d_call: TRBD1
clone_size: .
cdr3_aa: CASSDRADTQYF
cdr3_nt: TGCGCCAGCTCCGACAGGGCCGATACGCAGTATTTT

v_call: TRBV6-8
j_call: TRBJ1-1
d_call: .
clone_size: .
cdr3_aa: CASSRQNTEAFF
cdr3_nt: TGTGCCAGCAGTAGACAGAACACTGAAGCTTTCTTT

v_call: TRBV6-8
j_call: TRBJ2-5
d_call: .
clone_size: few
cdr3_aa: CASSRPTGQETQYF
cdr3_nt: TGTGCCAGCAGTCGCCCGACAGGCCAAGAGACCCAGTACTTC

v_call: TRBV19
j_call: TRBJ1-5
d_call: .
clone_size: .
cdr3_aa: CASRSGTHNQPQHF
cdr3_nt: TGTGCCAGTAGATCCGGGACACATAATCAGCCCCAGCATTTT

v_call: TRBV19
j_call: TRBJ2-2
d_call: TRBD1
clone_size: .
cdr3_aa: CASGGQGPGELFF
cdr3_nt: TGTGCCAGTGGGGGACAGGGGCCCGGGGAGCTGTTTTTT

v_call: TRBV11-3
j_call: TRBJ1-6
d_call: TRBD1
clone_size: few
cdr3_aa: CASSLAGTGVSPLHF
cdr3_nt: TGTGCCAGCAGCTTGGCAGGGACAGGGGTTTCACCCCTCCACTTT

v_call: TRBV27
j_call: TRBJ2-2
d_call: TRBD1
clone_size: .
cdr3_aa: CASSWSSGTGGTGELFF
cdr3_nt: TGTGCCAGCAGTTGGAGTTCGGGGACAGGGGGGACCGGGGAGCTGTTTTTT

v_call: TRBV6-8
j_call: TRBJ2-1
d_call: .
clone_size: .
cdr3_aa: CASSRGSNEQFF
cdr3_nt: TGTGCCAGTTCTAGGGGGTCCAATGAGCAGTTCTTC

v_call: TRBV11-3
j_call: TRBJ1-3
d_call: TRBD1
clone_size: few
cdr3_aa: CASSPRRTRGIGNTIYF
cdr3_nt: TGTGCCAGCAGCCCCCGGCGGACCAGGGGGATTGGAAACACCATATATTTT

v_call: TRBV19
j_call: TRBJ2-7
d_call: TRBD2
clone_size: few
cdr3_aa: CASSTGGGTYEQYF
cdr3_nt: TGTGCCAGTAGTACTGGCGGGGGTACGTACGAGCAGTACTTC

v_call: TRBV11-3
j_call: TRBJ1-1
d_call: .
clone_size: .
cdr3_aa: CASSLGGRNTEAFF
cdr3_nt: TGTGCCAGCAGCTTAGGAGGGCGGAACACTGAAGCTTTCTTT

v_call: TRBV19
j_call: TRBJ2-5
d_call: .
clone_size: .
cdr3_aa: CASSISKGQNSQGAQYF
cdr3_nt: TGTGCCAGTAGTATTTCCAAGGGTCAGAACTCCCAAGGGGCCCAGTACTTC

v_call: TRBV6-8
j_call: TRBJ2-1
d_call: TRBD2
clone_size: .
cdr3_aa: CASTPYGSGGRNEQFF
cdr3_nt: TGTGCCAGCACTCCGTACGGGAGCGGGGGGCGGAATGAGCAGTTCTTC

v_call: TRBV18
j_call: TRBJ2-6
d_call: .
clone_size: .
cdr3_aa: CASSQRPGSGANVLTF
cdr3_nt: TGTGCCAGCTCACAACGGCCTGGCTCTGGGGCCAACGTCCTGACTTTC

v_call: TRBV11-3
j_call: TRBJ1-1
d_call: .
clone_size: .
cdr3_aa: CASSLGDRNTEAFF
cdr3_nt: TGTGCCAGCAGCTTGGGTGACCGGAACACTGAAGCTTTCTTT

v_call: TRBV11-3
j_call: TRBJ2-7
d_call: .
clone_size: few
cdr3_aa: CASSFRSRSYEQYF
cdr3_nt: TGTGCCAGCAGCTTCCGTTCACGATCCTACGAGCAGTACTTC

v_call: TRBV6-8
j_call: TRBJ2-2
d_call: TRBD1
clone_size: .
cdr3_aa: CASSYARGQGGELFF
cdr3_nt: TGTGCCAGCAGTTATGCAAGGGGGCAAGGCGGGGAGCTGTTTTTT

v_call: TRBV18
j_call: TRBJ2-3
d_call: .
clone_size: .
cdr3_aa: CASSPGSTDTQYF
cdr3_nt: TGTGCCAGCTCACCAGGGAGCACAGATACGCAGTATTTT

v_call: TRBV15
j_call: TRBJ1-6
d_call: .
clone_size: .
cdr3_aa: CATSPGRNNSPLHF
cdr3_nt: TGTGCCACCAGCCCCGGACGGAATAATTCACCCCTCCACTTT

v_call: TRBV11-3
j_call: TRBJ2-3
d_call: TRBD1
clone_size: medium-sized
cdr3_aa: CASSLRQGGDTDTQYF
cdr3_nt: TGTGCCAGCAGCCTTCGACAGGGTGGGGACACAGATACGCAGTATTTT

v_call: TRBV29-1
j_call: TRBJ2-6
d_call: .
clone_size: .
cdr3_aa: CSVVSSGANVLTF
cdr3_nt: TGCAGCGTTGTCAGCTCTGGGGCCAACGTCCTGACTTTC